This is a list of T cell receptor beta chains from one sample in a study of blood T cell repertoires in COVID-19. Using immunoSEQ multiplex PCR, the repertoire was profiled, and TCRdb retains in-frame clones only, with some absent. The profile shows around 200,000 clones, 80% to 85% of them singletons. The sample was peripheral blood. The origin of the receptors is a man in his fifties or sixties with active or convalescent COVID-19. The conserved cysteine and the conserved F or W are not part of the CDR3 here. Clone size appears in some rows only: once, few, many, or a class for an expanded clone.

J gene | clone size | V gene | CDR3 protein
TRBJ2-7 | - | TRBV20-1 | SATISYEQY
TRBJ2-1 | - | TRBV5-1 | ASSAPSGGAHNEQF
TRBJ1-1 | - | TRBV9 | ASSVGQGSNTEAF
TRBJ1-5 | - | TRBV3-1/TRBV3-2 | ASSLDRVGYSNQPQH
TRBJ2-1 | - | TRBV6-4 | ASSPEGTGYHEQF
TRBJ1-1 | - | TRBV15 | ATSRQGNTEAF
TRBJ1-4 | few | TRBV6-5 | ASSRTGGTNEKLF
TRBJ2-2 | - | TRBV7-5 | VRSPGTGVNTGELF
TRBJ1-2 | few | TRBV19 | ASRTVYGYT
TRBJ1-6 | - | TRBV18 | ASSPQGYNSPLH
TRBJ2-7 | - | TRBV7-6 | ASSFSSSPTGTYEQY
TRBJ2-4 | - | TRBV5-1 | ASSSPRLAGGLIAKNIQY
TRBJ1-1 | - | TRBV28 | ASSLQGLNTEAF
TRBJ1-5 | - | TRBV6-6 | ASSYTGSDQPQH
TRBJ1-3 | - | TRBV4-1 | ASSQAPRAGNTIY
TRBJ2-3 | - | TRBV2 | ASTREGRTSTDTQY
TRBJ2-5 | - | TRBV19 | ASSIDLASGQETQY
TRBJ1-2 | few | TRBV6-5 | ASMIWGADYGYT
TRBJ1-5 | - | TRBV7-9 | ASSGGGANQPQH
TRBJ1-6 | - | TRBV27 | ASSSSSGSYNSPLH
TRBJ2-1 | once | TRBV7-9 | ASEGGVSEQF
TRBJ2-1 | - | TRBV5-4 | ASGLIAGGYNEQF
TRBJ1-5 | - | TRBV5-6 | ASSQGARGQPQH
TRBJ2-1 | - | TRBV7-2 | ASSFAGTSGQGEQF
TRBJ1-1 | - | TRBV5-8 | ASSAGRGPEAF
TRBJ2-3 | - | TRBV15 | ATSSHSSTDTQY
TRBJ2-3 | - | TRBV3-1/TRBV3-2 | ASSQGVDTRDTQY
TRBJ1-6 | - | TRBV5-6 | ASSLAAGAGAPLH
TRBJ2-7 | - | TRBV13 | ASSLIAGYEQY
TRBJ2-7 | - | TRBV28 | ASIPPGGSYEQY
TRBJ1-5 | - | TRBV7-9 | ASSREGNQPQH
TRBJ2-1 | - | TRBV27 | ASSQVVGLAGGPLDNEQF
TRBJ1-2 | - | TRBV6-1 | ASSEGGGTLFGYT
TRBJ1-3 | - | TRBV29-1 | SVGGQTWKDTIY
TRBJ2-1 | - | TRBV25-1 | ASSEWASGGYNEQF
TRBJ1-2 | - | TRBV27 | ASSSRDRNYGYT
TRBJ2-7 | - | TRBV7-9 | ASSGGAGSSYEQY
TRBJ2-5 | once | TRBV5-6 | ASSLWSGETQY
TRBJ2-2 | - | TRBV21-1 | ASSFMDRGFYTGELF
TRBJ2-7 | - | TRBV7-9 | ASTNTRLDSYEQY
TRBJ1-5 | - | TRBV12-5 | ASGLVGQGWNQPQH
TRBJ1-5 | few | TRBV6-6 | ASGTPNQPQH
TRBJ1-2 | few | TRBV27 | ASSSWTGDYGYT
TRBJ2-3 | - | TRBV19 | ASSILAGGPTDTQY
TRBJ2-7 | - | TRBV20-1 | SARLATEQY
TRBJ2-1 | - | TRBV5-1 | ASSLDSGGTNEQF
TRBJ1-3 | - | TRBV29-1 | SAWDRGIGNTIY
TRBJ2-7 | - | TRBV7-2 | ASSLGTRNYEQY
TRBJ2-5 | - | TRBV5-1 | ASSGGSWQETQY
TRBJ1-1 | - | TRBV5-1 | ASSKNGQGTEAF
TRBJ1-2 | - | TRBV6-5 | ATAGEGGYT
TRBJ2-7 | - | TRBV29-1 | SVEGQGYEQY
TRBJ1-1 | - | TRBV5-4 | ASSLGQGMNTEAF
TRBJ1-1 | once | TRBV7-9 | ASSFPSGARETEAF